The next 14 T cell receptor beta chains were all read from a single sample in a study of blood T cell repertoires in COVID-19. Measured with immunoSEQ multiplex PCR; TCRdb has only the in-frame clones, and not every one. The sample lists about 210,000 clones; roughly four fifths were seen once. Sample: peripheral blood. These receptor sequences come from a middle-aged woman with acute or convalescent COVID-19.

V gene TRBV11-1 combines with J gene TRBJ2-3, with no clear D. The CDR3 has 14 residues. V dropped 2 bases and J dropped 1 base, with 7 bases sitting between them. Germline CDR1 reads SGHAT; CDR2 reads FQDESV (reference sequence). The CDR3 nucleotides are TGTGCCAGCAGCTTAAGTTCAGGCACAGATACGCAGTATTTT. Amino acids: CASSLSSGTDTQYF.

This chain links TRBV6-5 with TRBJ1-1, with 10 bases fitting TRBD1. The V segment lost 4 bases and the J segment 8 bases; nucleotides outside the gene matches: 7. CDR1 and CDR2 (germline): MNHEY, SVGAGI. The CDR3 loop spans 14 amino acids. The DNA for the CDR3 is TGTGCCAGCAGTTGGGGGACAGGGGATAGGGAAGCTTTCTTT. This translates into CASSWGTGDREAFF.

The chain couples TRBV21-1 to TRBJ1-2; TRBD1 is taken as the D call from the table, unchecked against the DNA. TRBV21-1 is classified as a pseudogene. CDR3 length: 15 residues. The CDR3 nucleotides read TGTGCCAGCAGCCCGCGACAGCTTCAAGACTATGGCTACACCTTC. It yields the protein CASSPRQLQDYGYTF.

This chain connects TRBV5-5 to TRBJ2-5; 7 bases align to TRBD2. The CDR3 extends over 15 amino acids. Germline V gives CDR1 SGHKS, CDR2 YYEKEE (reference sequence). Unmatched junction bases numbered 6, after V lost 0 bases and J lost 4 bases. CDR3 region: CASSLGAGAGETQYF. As DNA, the CDR3 is TGTGCCAGCAGCTTGGGGGCGGGAGCCGGAGAGACCCAGTACTTC. The entire variable domain, with the rest obtained from reference TRBV5-5 and TRBJ2-5, is as follows: DAGVTQSPTHLIKTRGQQVTLRCSPISGHKSVSWYQQVLGQGPQFIFQYYEKEERGRGNFPDRFSARQFPNYSSELNVNALLLGDSALYLCASSLGAGAGETQYFGPGTRLLVL.

This chain links TRBV2 with TRBJ1-1, with TRBD1 matching 9 bases. The length of the CDR3 is 15 residues. Germline-derived CDR1 and CDR2 are SNHLY and FYNNEI. V trimming: 6 bases; J trimming: 0 bases; junction bases outside the gene matches: 5. For the CDR3, the DNA is TGTGCCAGCAGCCTACAGGGGGCGGTGAACACTGAAGCTTTCTTT. Protein: CASSLQGAVNTEAFF.

The chain joins TRBV5-1 to TRBJ2-3, with 8 nucleotides matching TRBD1. CDR3 length equals 15 residues. With 4 bases clipped from V and 4 bases from J, the junction kept 8 bases outside the gene matches. Germline loops: CDR1 SGHRS, CDR2 YFSETQ. This CDR3 is CASSPDRGPSDTQYF. CDR3 coding DNA: TGCGCCAGCAGCCCCGACAGGGGTCCGTCAGATACGCAGTATTTT.

The chain links TRBV6-5 to TRBJ2-7, with TRBD1 identical over 9 bases. From germline, CDR1 is MNHEY and CDR2 SVGAGI. V shed 5 bases, J shed 1 base, and the junction held 3 bases outside the gene matches. The CDR3 has 14 residues. Written as DNA, the CDR3 is TGTGCCAGCAGTCTACAGGGGGCTTCCTACGAGCAGTACTTC. Translation gives CASSLQGASYEQYF.

This chain connects TRBV30 to TRBJ1-4; D not certain. CDR1 is GTSNPN and CDR2 is SVGIG in the germline V gene (reference sequence). The CDR3 is made up of 16 amino acids. V was trimmed by 0 bases and J by 7 bases, leaving 18 bases between them. CDR3 loop: CAWSVLLAGRPEKLFF. The DNA of the CDR3 is TGTGCCTGGAGTGTACTTCTCGCTGGGCGACCTGAAAAACTGTTTTTT.

V gene TRBV29-1 combines with J gene TRBJ1-2; no clear D gene. Germline V gene sequence: CDR1 SQVTM, CDR2 ANQGSEA. The CDR3 runs 16 residues. The V end was cut by 1 base, the J end by 5 bases, with 20 bases between. The CDR3 is CSVEVKTAGMRYGYTF. The DNA for the CDR3 is TGCAGCGTTGAAGTTAAAACGGCCGGGATGAGGTATGGCTACACCTTC.

The chain carries TRBV19 and TRBJ1-1, with D maybe TRBD1 (5 bases). This CDR3 is 15 amino acids long. V was clipped by 3 bases and J by 0 bases, with 11 bases between them. CDR1 LNHDA and CDR2 SQIVND come from the germline V gene (reference sequence). The CDR3 DNA reads TGTGCCAGTAGTATGGGACTTTACATGAACACTGAAGCTTTCTTT. Protein product: CASSMGLYMNTEAFF.

This clone is a singleton in its sample. The chain is built from TRBV7-8 and TRBJ1-6; D unclear. The CDR3 length is 15 residues. V lost 4 bases and J 0 bases, leaving 7 bases between the germline ends. CDR1 is SGHVS, CDR2 FQNEAQ, per germline. The CDR3 coding sequence is TGTGCCAGCAGCTCGGGAAGCTCCTATAATTCACCCCTCCACTTT. It codes for CASSSGSSYNSPLHF.

This clone was picked up a small number of times. The V gene is TRBV6-6, the J gene TRBJ1-3; 8 nucleotides line up with TRBD1. CDR1 is MNHNY, CDR2 SVGAGI, per germline (reference sequence). V gave up 4 bases and J gave up 1 base; unmatched junction bases: 6. The length of the CDR3 is 16 residues. CDR3 protein: CASSFTGGGSGNTIYF. The CDR3 region has the DNA TGTGCCAGCAGTTTTACAGGGGGAGGATCTGGAAACACCATATATTTT.

V gene TRBV7-8 combines with J gene TRBJ1-2; 7 bases are a match to TRBD1. Germline assignment: CDR1 SGHVS and CDR2 FQNEAQ. This CDR3 comprises 17 residues. The V gene end was trimmed by 1 base and the J gene end by 2 bases; junction bases not matched to a gene: 10. The CDR3 spells CASSLEGDRHRNYGYTF. The CDR3 DNA reads as TGTGCCAGCAGCTTAGAGGGGGACAGACACAGGAACTATGGCTACACCTTC.

This clone was picked up one time. This sequence joins TRBV19 and TRBJ2-1; 7 nucleotides agree with TRBD2. This CDR3 has 14 residues. J lost 8 bases, V lost 3 bases, and 7 bases had no gene match. The germline V gene encodes CDR1 LNHDA and CDR2 SQIVND (reference sequence). The CDR3 sequence: CASSIRAGVDEQFF. CDR3 bases: TGTGCCAGTAGTATTCGGGCGGGAGTGGATGAGCAGTTCTTC.